Following are 31 T cell receptor beta chains from one sample sequenced in a study of CD8+ T cells in alopecia areata. Investigators isolated RNA and reverse transcribed it into cDNA to act as the sequencing template. Here immunoSEQ multiplex PCR was the method, and the copy in TCRdb shows in-frame clones only, minus some. The sample has around 200,000 clones; roughly 64% are singletons. Treatment given: oral pan-JAK inhibitor, 5-10 mg twice daily. The sequenced sample was CD8+ T cells sorted from blood, obtained at week 24, from a patient treated with tofacitinib. The receptors derive from a human donor with alopecia areata.

This clone was counted once. The chain links TRBV11-2 to TRBJ1-2, with unresolved D. This CDR3 has 11 residues. Germline V gene data show CDR1 as SGHAT and CDR2 as FQNNGV. Trimming stripped 3 bases from V and 6 bases from J, with 5 bases between. The CDR3 coding sequence is TGTGCCAGCAGCTTCCTGGATGGCTACACCTTC. Translation: CASSFLDGYTF.

The sample holds a few counts of this clone. This chain connects TRBV13 to TRBJ2-7; 8 bases match TRBD1. Per the germline V gene, CDR1 is PRHDT and CDR2 is FYEKMQ (reference sequence). The CDR3 extends over 14 amino acids. The V gene end was trimmed by 3 bases and the J gene end by 7 bases; junction bases not matched to a gene: 8. As DNA, the CDR3 is TGTGCCAGCAGCTTGGGGCAGGGGGCGAGAGAGCAGTACTTC. It codes for CASSLGQGAREQYF.

The gene calls are TRBV27 and TRBJ2-5; 9 nucleotides agree with TRBD2. The germline CDR1 and CDR2 sequences are MNHEY and SMNVEV (reference sequence). CDR3 length: 16 residues. V shed 3 bases and J 4 bases; nucleotides not matched to a gene: 9. CDR3 coding DNA: TGTGCCAGCAGTTTCGGGGCGGGGGGGCCGTCAGAGACCCAGTACTTC. Its protein is CASSFGAGGPSETQYF.

The chain has TRBV14 and TRBJ1-2; D gene unclear. In germline, CDR1 is SGHDN, CDR2 FVKESK. The CDR3 totals 13 residues. V shed 5 bases and J shed 0 bases, with 7 bases lying between them. CDR3 sequence (DNA): TGTGCCAGCAGCGTCGGCTCTAACTATGGCTACACCTTC. Amino acid sequence: CASSVGSNYGYTF.

The chain joins TRBV2 to TRBJ1-4; no clear D gene. Trimming stripped 3 bases from V and 13 bases from J, with 15 bases between. From germline, CDR1 is SNHLY and CDR2 FYNNEI. The length of the CDR3 is 13 residues. DNA of the CDR3: TGTGCCAGCAGTGACGCAGTCGTAAAGGGACTGTTTTTT. Translating it yields CASSDAVVKGLFF.

This clone was detected many times. The chain uses TRBV19 and TRBJ2-1; 13 bases map to TRBD2. V lost 4 bases and J lost 9; bases outside the gene matches: 6. Germline CDR1 is LNHDA and CDR2 is SQIVND (reference sequence). The CDR3 runs 15 residues. The CDR3 region is CASSKGLAGRAEQFF. CDR3 bases: TGTGCCAGTAGTAAGGGACTAGCGGGGAGAGCTGAGCAGTTCTTC.

The rearrangement uses TRBV7-3 and TRBJ2-1, with TRBD2 as a possible D gene (5 bases). Germline lookup yields CDR1 SGHTA and CDR2 FQGTGA. V shed 5 bases and J shed 8 bases, with 16 bases lying between them. The CDR3 has 14 residues. The CDR3 here is CASSPWIASDEQFF. The CDR3 bases are TGTGCCAGCAGCCCCTGGATAGCGTCGGATGAGCAGTTCTTC.

This clone was seen a few times. The gene calls are TRBV11-2 and TRBJ2-6; D gene uncertain. V was pared by 5 bases and J by 1 base, with 9 bases between. This CDR3 comprises 15 residues. The germline CDR1 and CDR2 sequences are SGHAT and FQNNGV. The CDR3 DNA sequence: TGTGCCAGCAGCCGGCCGTTGTCTGGGGCCAACGTCCTGACTTTC. It specifies CASSRPLSGANVLTF.

The chain uses TRBV4-1 and TRBJ1-5; possible D gene TRBD1, 6 bases. This CDR3 contains 16 residues. Per the germline V gene, CDR1 is MGHRA and CDR2 is YSYEKL. V lost 3 bases and J 4 bases, leaving 16 bases between the germline ends. The CDR3: CASSQVYRAGNQPQHF. CDR3 coding DNA: TGCGCCAGCAGCCAGGTGTACAGGGCTGGTAATCAGCCCCAGCATTTT.

The chain has TRBV20-1 and TRBJ2-5; the match to TRBD2 covers 8 bases. With V trimmed by 6 bases and J by 12 bases, 9 bases remained unmatched. Germline assignment: CDR1 DFQATT and CDR2 SNEGSKA (reference sequence). The CDR3 consists of 11 residues. The CDR3, as DNA: TGCAGTGCCCCTGGGAGCGGGGGAGAGTACTTC. Encoded protein: CSAPGSGGEYF.

The J gene is TRBJ2-1, the V gene TRBV30, with TRBD1 identical over 7 bases. The CDR3 contains 13 residues. The trim removed 3 bases at V and 7 bases at J, leaving 6 bases unmatched. Germline V gene lookup returns CDR1 GTSNPN and CDR2 SVGIG (reference sequence). The chain's CDR3 is CAWRGQVGNEQFF. DNA for the CDR3: TGTGCCTGGAGAGGACAGGTCGGGAATGAGCAGTTCTTC.

The chain combines TRBV11-2 with TRBJ2-3; a weak D match, TRBD1 (6 bases). Germline lookup yields CDR1 SGHAT and CDR2 FQNNGV. The CDR3 loop spans 16 amino acids. The V and J ends lost 4 bases and 4 bases respectively, with 18 bases between them. DNA for the CDR3: TGTGCCAGCAGCTCCCAATCCGGACAGATTGCAGATACGCAGTATTTT. This codes for CASSSQSGQIADTQYF.

The chain links TRBV7-8 to TRBJ2-2, with 8 nucleotides matching TRBD2. The V and J ends lost 3 bases and 1 base, in that order; junction bases with no gene match: 1. The CDR3 has 15 residues. The germline gives CDR1 SGHVS, CDR2 FQNEAQ. CDR3 loop: CASSFSGVNTGELFF. DNA for the CDR3: TGTGCCAGCAGCTTTAGCGGGGTGAACACCGGGGAGCTGTTTTTT.

This clone was recorded a few times. The V and J genes are TRBV15 and TRBJ1-2; a weak D match, TRBD1 (6 bases). Germline values: CDR1 LNHNV, CDR2 YYDKDF (reference sequence). The CDR3 runs to 17 residues. Trimming cost V 5 bases and J 4 bases, with 23 bases left between them. This CDR3 is CATSSNPPHREGYGYTF. The CDR3 DNA reads as TGTGCCACCAGCTCAAACCCCCCCCACAGGGAGGGCTATGGCTACACCTTC.

This chain links TRBV20-1 with TRBJ1-2; D call uncertain. CDR1 and CDR2 from the germline V gene are DFQATT and SNEGSKA (reference sequence). V was pared by 4 bases and J by 2 bases, with 5 bases between. The CDR3 length is 11 residues. The CDR3 nucleotides read TGCAGTGCTACCGAAAACTATGGCTACACCTTC. Its translation is CSATENYGYTF.

The chain couples TRBV4-1 to TRBJ2-5; D is uncertain. V lost 0 bases to trimming and J lost 4 bases, with 9 bases between them. Germline CDR1 reads MGHRA; CDR2 reads YSYEKL. The CDR3 has 14 residues. The CDR3 sequence: CASSQEVSSETQYF. For the CDR3, the DNA is TGCGCCAGCAGCCAAGAAGTTTCGTCAGAGACCCAGTACTTC.

The chain recombines TRBV5-1 with TRBJ2-6; TRBD1 matches at 10 bases. There are 20 residues in the CDR3. Germline V CDR1 and CDR2: SGHRS, YFSETQ. V lost 2 bases to trimming and J lost 2 bases; unmatched junction nucleotides: 13. The CDR3 here is CASSFTGTGVRSTGANVLTF. For the CDR3, the DNA is TGCGCCAGCAGCTTTACCGGGACAGGGGTCCGATCTACTGGGGCCAACGTCCTGACTTTC.

The chain joins TRBV1 to TRBJ2-7. TRBV1 is shown as a pseudogene. This CDR3 comprises 14 residues. CDR3 nucleotide sequence: TGCACCAGCAGCCGTGGGACGGGGTTAAGAAAGCAGTACTTC. This translates into CTSSRGTGLRKQYF.

This clone was seen more than once but under ten times. The chain is built from TRBV19 and TRBJ2-7; 9 bases fit TRBD1. Germline trimming cut 10 bases from V and 3 bases from J; bases unmatched to any gene: 10. From germline, CDR1 is LNHDA and CDR2 SQIVND (reference sequence). The CDR3 loop spans 14 amino acids. The CDR3 loop reads CATRPGQGDYEQYF. The CDR3, as DNA: TGTGCCACCAGGCCGGGACAGGGCGACTACGAGCAGTACTTC.

The chain uses TRBV7-9 and TRBJ1-4; 9 nucleotides agree with TRBD1. Germline-derived CDR1 and CDR2 are SEHNR and FQNEAQ (reference sequence). There are 15 residues in the CDR3. The junction had 8 bases not matched to a gene; V was cut back by 5 bases and J by 7 bases. The CDR3 DNA follows: TGTGCCAGCAGCCCAAACAGGGGGCAGGCTGAAAAACTGTTTTTT. This translates into CASSPNRGQAEKLFF.

This chain connects TRBV7-2 to TRBJ2-6; 9 bases line up with TRBD1. The germline CDR1 and CDR2 sequences are SGHTA and FQGNSA. The CDR3 loop spans 18 amino acids. V shed 5 bases, J shed 1 base, and the junction held 9 bases outside the gene matches. The CDR3 nucleotides read TGTGCCAGCAGCGTTCGGGACAGGGAGTCTTCTGGGGCCAACGTCCTGACTTTC. This sequence encodes CASSVRDRESSGANVLTF.

This clone has more than one count but fewer than ten. The rearrangement links TRBV5-6 to TRBJ2-1; 10 bases are a match to TRBD2. The CDR3 has 14 amino acids. CDR1 is SGHDT, CDR2 YYEEEE, per germline. V lost 6 bases, J lost 3 bases, and 3 bases stayed unmatched. The CDR3: CASKAGGRYNEQFF. CDR3 coding DNA: TGTGCCAGCAAAGCGGGGGGGCGCTACAATGAGCAGTTCTTC.

This sequence joins TRBV19 and TRBJ1-2, with unresolved D. V was cut by 6 bases and J by 6 bases, with 20 bases left in between. CDR1 LNHDA and CDR2 SQIVND come from the germline V gene (reference sequence). This CDR3 has 15 residues. CDR3 coding DNA: TGTGCCAGTAGACTTCCGGATCAACCCTATGATGGCTACACCTTC. Translated: CASRLPDQPYDGYTF.

V is TRBV27 and J is TRBJ2-5, with D possibly matching TRBD1 (5 bases). Looked up from germline, CDR1 is MNHEY and CDR2 is SMNVEV (reference sequence). V lost 5 bases, J lost 10 bases, and 20 bases lay in between. This CDR3 has 14 residues. CDR3 nucleotide sequence: TGTGCCAGCAGTGGGCAGGGCCCCCTAGAAGGCCAGTACTTC. Its translation is CASSGQGPLEGQYF.

The gene calls are TRBV11-3 and TRBJ1-1; D is possibly TRBD1 (5 bases). This CDR3 region has 13 residues. V lost 5 bases, J lost 1 base, and 8 bases lay in between. Germline values: CDR1 SGHNT, CDR2 YENEEA. The DNA for the CDR3 is TGTGCCAGCAGCCTGGGGACGAACACTGAAGCTTTCTTT. Its translation is CASSLGTNTEAFF.

The CDR3 here is CASSSGTGEEQYF. The CDR3 DNA is TGTGCCAGCAGCTCCGGGACAGGGGAAGAGCAGTACTTC. The rearrangement joins TRBV13 to TRBJ2-7; 10 bases map to TRBD1. Losses at the gene ends were 4 bases for V and 7 bases for J; bases not matched to a gene: 4. Germline CDR1 reads PRHDT; CDR2 reads FYEKMQ (reference sequence). This CDR3 comprises 13 residues.

The V and J genes are TRBV30 and TRBJ2-4; perhaps D is TRBD1 or TRBD2 (6 bases each). Looked up from germline, CDR1 is GTSNPN and CDR2 is SVGIG (reference sequence). V was cut by 3 bases and J by 0 bases, with 12 bases left in between. CDR3 size: 15 residues. CDR3 loop: CAWRRGAEAKNIQYF. CDR3 DNA sequence: TGTGCCTGGAGAAGGGGGGCAGAAGCCAAAAACATTCAGTACTTC.

The sample holds a few counts of this clone. J is TRBJ1-1 and V is TRBV30; TRBD1 is a possible D gene (5 bases). Germline lookup yields CDR1 GTSNPN and CDR2 SVGIG (reference sequence). The CDR3 is 16 amino acids. The V end lost 4 bases, the J end lost 0 bases, and 18 bases lay between the germline ends. The CDR3 DNA reads TGTGCCTGGAAAGGTGGGGCAGGGAATATGAACACTGAAGCTTTCTTT. This encodes CAWKGGAGNMNTEAFF.

This clone was picked up a small number of times. The rearrangement uses TRBV27 and TRBJ1-5, with D tentatively TRBD1 (6 bases). Looked up from germline, CDR1 is MNHEY and CDR2 is SMNVEV (reference sequence). V was clipped by 3 bases and J by 2 bases, with 20 bases between them. The CDR3 loop spans 18 amino acids. The CDR3 sequence: CASSLSAGTLFGNQPQHF. Written as DNA, the CDR3 is TGTGCCAGCAGTTTGTCAGCCGGGACACTATTCGGCAATCAGCCCCAGCATTTT.

This rearrangement joins TRBV2 to TRBJ2-7; TRBD2 might be the D (5 bases). The germline V gene has CDR1 SNHLY and CDR2 FYNNEI. Trimming stripped 8 bases from V and 3 bases from J, with 8 bases between. CDR3 length: 11 residues. The CDR3, as DNA: TGTGCCAGCGAGAGGGACTACGAGCAGTACTTC. Translated, it gives CASERDYEQYF.

The rearrangement links TRBV4-1 to TRBJ1-6; D not certain. The CDR3 runs to 16 residues. Germline V gives CDR1 MGHRA, CDR2 YSYEKL. V was pared by 0 bases and J by 9 bases, with 15 bases between. CDR3 protein: CASSQDETSSGSPLHF. The CDR3 DNA follows: TGCGCCAGCAGCCAAGATGAAACCAGCTCAGGTTCACCCCTCCACTTT.